The entry that follows covers one T cell receptor (beta chain) sequence. The data originate from a study of blood T cell repertoires in COVID-19. The protocol was immunoSEQ multiplex PCR, while the TCRdb copy is restricted to in-frame clones and leaves out a portion. The sample holds almost 350,000 clones, about nine tenths seen once. The sequence derives from a woman aged 25 to 45 who had been exposed to COVID-19. The sequenced sample consisted of PBMCs or T cells enriched from blood (not recorded which).

The CDR3 DNA is TGTGCCAGCAGCCCCGGACAGACCAGCAATCAGCCCCAGCATTTT. This codes for CASSPGQTSNQPQHF. The chain couples TRBV5-8 to TRBJ1-5; the D gene is possibly TRBD1 (6 bases). The CDR3 loop spans 15 amino acids. The germline V gene encodes CDR1 SGHTS and CDR2 YDEGEE. V was clipped by 4 bases and J by 1 base, with 12 bases between them.